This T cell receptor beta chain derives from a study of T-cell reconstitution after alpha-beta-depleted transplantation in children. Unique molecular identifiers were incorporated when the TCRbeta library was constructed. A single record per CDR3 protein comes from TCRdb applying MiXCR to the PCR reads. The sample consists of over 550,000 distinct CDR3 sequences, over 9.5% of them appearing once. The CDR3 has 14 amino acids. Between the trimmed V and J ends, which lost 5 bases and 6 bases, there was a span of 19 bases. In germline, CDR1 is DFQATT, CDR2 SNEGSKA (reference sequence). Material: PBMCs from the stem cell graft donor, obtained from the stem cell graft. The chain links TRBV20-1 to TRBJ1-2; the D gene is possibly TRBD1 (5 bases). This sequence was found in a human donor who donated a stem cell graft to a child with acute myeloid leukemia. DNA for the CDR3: TGCAGTGCTCGATCGCCGGGGGGTCTTGATGGCTACACCTTC. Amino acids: CSARSPGGLDGYTF.